The present T cell receptor (beta chain) was sequenced within a study of T cells after yellow fever vaccination. At the level of the study: SMART-Seq v4 Ultra Low Input handled preparation of low-cell-number fractions.

Points from the study as a whole: By day 5 rather than day 15, the secondary response had peaked, though it was weaker. CD4 and CD8 compartments shared a small share of clonotypes, likely from convergent recombination.

The CDR3 contains 11 residues. Trimming stripped 4 bases from V and 12 bases from J, with 15 bases between. Germline V lookup: CDR1 DFQATT, CDR2 SNEGSKA (reference sequence). A universal primer site and UMIs were added as TCR cDNA was made by 5'RACE template switching. TCRdb re-derived calls from the 5' RACE reads in MiXCR, one entry per CDR3 protein. This sample has 200,000 to 300,000 distinct CDR3 sequences, with less than 7.5% found just once. This clonotype was picked up many times. Its antigen is as yet unknown. The chain employs TRBV20-1 and TRBJ1-2; D is unresolved. The receptor was derived from a man aged 30-40 years who received the YFV17D yellow fever vaccine. Specimen: CD4+ T cells sorted from PBMCs, collected on the day of the yellow fever booster vaccination. CDR3 residues: CSAIPGTSDTF. DNA of the CDR3: TGCAGTGCTATTCCCGGAACTTCCGACACCTTC.